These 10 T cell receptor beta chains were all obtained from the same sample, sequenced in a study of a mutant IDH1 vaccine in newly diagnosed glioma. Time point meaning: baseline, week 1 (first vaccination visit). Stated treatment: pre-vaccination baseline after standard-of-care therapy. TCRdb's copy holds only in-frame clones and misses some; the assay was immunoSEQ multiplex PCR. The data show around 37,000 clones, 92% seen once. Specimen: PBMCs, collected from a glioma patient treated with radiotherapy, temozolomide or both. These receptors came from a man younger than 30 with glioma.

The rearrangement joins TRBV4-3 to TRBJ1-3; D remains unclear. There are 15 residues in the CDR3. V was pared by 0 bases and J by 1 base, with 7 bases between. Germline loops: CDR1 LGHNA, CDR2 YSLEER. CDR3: CASSQDSGSGNTIYF. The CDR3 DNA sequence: TGCGCCAGCAGCCAAGATAGTGGTTCTGGAAACACCATATATTTT.

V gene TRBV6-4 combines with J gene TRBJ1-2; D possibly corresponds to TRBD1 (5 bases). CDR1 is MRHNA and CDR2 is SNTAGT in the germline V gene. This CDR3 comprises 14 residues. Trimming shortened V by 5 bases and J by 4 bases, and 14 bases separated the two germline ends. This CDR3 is CASSSPCGTYGYTF. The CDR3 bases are TGTGCCAGCAGTTCCCCCTGCGGGACCTATGGCTACACCTTC.

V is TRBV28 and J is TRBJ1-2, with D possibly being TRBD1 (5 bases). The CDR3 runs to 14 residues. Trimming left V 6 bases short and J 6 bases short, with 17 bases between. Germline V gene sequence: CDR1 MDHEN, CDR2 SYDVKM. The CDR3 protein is CASSSPGRGNGYTF. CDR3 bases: TGTGCCAGCAGCTCCCCGGGGCGGGGGAATGGCTACACCTTC.

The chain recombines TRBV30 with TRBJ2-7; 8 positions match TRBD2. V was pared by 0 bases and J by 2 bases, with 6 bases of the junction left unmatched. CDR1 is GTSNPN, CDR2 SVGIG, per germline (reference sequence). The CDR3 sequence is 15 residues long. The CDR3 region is CAWSVRGLVPYEQYF. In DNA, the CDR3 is TGTGCCTGGAGTGTACGGGGACTAGTCCCCTACGAGCAGTACTTC.

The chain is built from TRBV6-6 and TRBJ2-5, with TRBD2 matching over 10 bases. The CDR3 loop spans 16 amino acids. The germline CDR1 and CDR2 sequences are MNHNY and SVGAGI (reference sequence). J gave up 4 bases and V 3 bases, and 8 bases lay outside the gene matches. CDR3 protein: CASSYLMASGGETQYF. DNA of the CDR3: TGTGCCAGCAGTTATCTTATGGCTAGCGGGGGAGAGACCCAGTACTTC.

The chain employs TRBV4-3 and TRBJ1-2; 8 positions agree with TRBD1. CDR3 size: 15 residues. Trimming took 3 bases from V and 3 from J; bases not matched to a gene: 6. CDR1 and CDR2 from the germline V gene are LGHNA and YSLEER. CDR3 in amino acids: CASSQARGRYYGYTF. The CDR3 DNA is TGCGCCAGCAGCCAGGCCAGGGGGCGTTACTATGGCTACACCTTC.

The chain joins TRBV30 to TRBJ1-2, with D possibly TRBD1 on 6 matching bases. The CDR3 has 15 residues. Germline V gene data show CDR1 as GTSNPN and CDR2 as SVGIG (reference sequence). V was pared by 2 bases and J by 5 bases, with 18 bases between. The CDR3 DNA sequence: TGTGCCTGGAGTAAACTTCGCTTAACAGGGTATGGCTACACCTTC. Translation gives CAWSKLRLTGYGYTF.

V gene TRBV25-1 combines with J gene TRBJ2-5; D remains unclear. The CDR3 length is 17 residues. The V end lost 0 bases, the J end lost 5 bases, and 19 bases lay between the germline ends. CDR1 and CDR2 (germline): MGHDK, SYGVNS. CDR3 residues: CASSEYTRRSSRETQYF. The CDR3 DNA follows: TGTGCCAGCAGTGAATATACTCGCAGGTCCTCGAGGGAGACCCAGTACTTC. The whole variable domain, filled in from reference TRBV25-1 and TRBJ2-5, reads EADIYQTPRYLVIGTGKKITLECSQTMGHDKMYWYQQDPGMELHLIHYSYGVNSTEKGDLSSESTVSRIRTEHFPLTLESARPSHTSQYLCASSEYTRRSSRETQYFGPGTRLLVL.

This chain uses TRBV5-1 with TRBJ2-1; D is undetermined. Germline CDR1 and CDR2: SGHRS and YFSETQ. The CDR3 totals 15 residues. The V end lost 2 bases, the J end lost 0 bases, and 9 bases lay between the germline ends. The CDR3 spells CASSFISDSYNEQFF. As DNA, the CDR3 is TGCGCCAGCAGCTTTATCAGCGACTCCTACAATGAGCAGTTCTTC.

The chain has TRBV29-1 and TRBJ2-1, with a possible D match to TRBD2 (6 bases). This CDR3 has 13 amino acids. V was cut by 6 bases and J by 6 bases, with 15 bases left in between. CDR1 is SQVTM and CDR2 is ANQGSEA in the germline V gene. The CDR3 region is CSVSPLGGNEQFF. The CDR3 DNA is TGCAGCGTCTCCCCCCTGGGAGGCAATGAGCAGTTCTTC.